The 7 T cell receptor beta chains presented below share a single source sample, sequenced in a study of shared clonotypes between healthy human individuals (dated by TCRdb to about 2020). Library preparation employed the immunoSEQ multiplex PCR assay. TCRdb took over this immuneACCESS table, retaining in-frame rearrangements with V and J assigned. Such tables are incomplete; in checked studies, under half of the missing clones stem from an unresolved V gene, and the remainder is unexplained. This sample holds about 1 million clones; around 74% were observed only once. The top ten clonotypes cover 1.4% to 1.5% of the sample. Sequencing used memory CD4+ T cells sorted from blood. Sample cell subset or site, as interpreted from the label and publication: CD45RA-negative fraction. All receptors derive from a man between 18 and 35 years old in good health.

J is TRBJ2-3 and V is TRBV30, with TRBD2 as a possible D gene (7 bases). The CDR3 runs to 15 residues. Trimming left V 0 bases short and J 4 bases short, with 14 bases between. The germline CDR1 and CDR2 sequences are GTSNPN and SVGIG (reference sequence). CDR3 amino acids: CAWSVMSGGADTQYF. CDR3 bases: TGTGCCTGGAGTGTAATGTCGGGGGGCGCAGATACGCAGTATTTT. The entire variable domain, with the rest obtained from reference TRBV30 and TRBJ2-3, is as follows: SQTIHQWPATLVQPVGSPLSLECTVEGTSNPNLYWYRQAAGRGLQLLFYSVGIGQISSEVPQNLSASRPQDRQFILSSKKLLLSDSGFYLCAWSVMSGGADTQYFGPGTRLTVL.

This clone has only a few counts. The chain recombines TRBV6-5 with TRBJ1-2; TRBD1 agrees at 7 bases. The V segment lost 5 bases and the J segment 2 bases; nucleotides outside the gene matches: 5. This CDR3 spans 14 amino acids. Germline V gives CDR1 MNHEY, CDR2 SVGAGI. CDR3 amino acids: CASSDTGANYGYTF. The CDR3 region has the DNA TGTGCCAGCAGTGACACAGGGGCGAACTATGGCTACACCTTC.

The chain links TRBV5-5 to TRBJ2-1, with 7 bases that match TRBD2. Trimming cost V 2 bases and J 0 bases; bases outside gene matches: 2. CDR1 and CDR2 from the germline V gene are SGHKS and YYEKEE (reference sequence). The CDR3 sequence is 15 residues long. This CDR3 is CASSLGGSSYNEQFF. The CDR3 nucleotides are TGTGCCAGCAGCTTAGGCGGGAGCTCCTACAATGAGCAGTTCTTC.

This chain joins TRBV5-1 and TRBJ1-2; D possibly corresponds to TRBD1 (5 bases). The CDR3 has 14 amino acids. Germline V gene lookup returns CDR1 SGHRS and CDR2 YFSETQ. V gave up 3 bases and J gave up 3 bases, with 12 bases separating them. CDR3 nucleotides: TGCGCCAGCAGCTCCGGTGAGGGGTACTATGGCTACACCTTC. It specifies CASSSGEGYYGYTF.

This rearrangement joins TRBV7-2 to TRBJ1-1; maybe TRBD1 (5 bases). This CDR3 comprises 14 residues. Germline assignment: CDR1 SGHTA and CDR2 FQGNSA. V lost 3 bases to trimming and J lost 3 bases, with 11 bases between them. CDR3 nucleotides: TGTGCCAGCAGCTTGGGGGGAGTGGACACTGAAGCTTTCTTT. As protein: CASSLGGVDTEAFF.

The genes are TRBV6-6 and TRBJ2-3; D is uncertain. Trimming removed 6 bases at V and 2 bases at J, with 6 bases between. Germline V gene data show CDR1 as MNHNY and CDR2 as SVGAGI (reference sequence). CDR3 length: 12 amino acids. CDR3 bases: TGTGCCAGCAGCGATCCCACAGATACGCAGTATTTT. It yields the protein CASSDPTDTQYF.

As for this clone: The same CDR3 is also encoded by other DNA sequences in this sample. The chain uses TRBV7-2 and TRBJ2-5; TRBD1 aligns across 7 bases. This CDR3 spans 16 amino acids. Trimming removed 1 base from V and 2 bases from J; junction bases left unmatched: 7. Germline V CDR1 and CDR2: SGHTA, FQGNSA. CDR3 bases: TGTGCCAGCAGCTTAGGACAGGGTGGGCGTCAAGAGACCCAGTACTTC. It translates to CASSLGQGGRQETQYF. Full variable domain (outside the CDR3, taken from reference TRBV7-2 and TRBJ2-5): GAGVSQSPSNKVTEKGKDVELRCDPISGHTALYWYRQSLGQGLEFLIYFQGNSAPDKSGLPSDRFSAERTGGSVSTLTIQRTQQEDSAVYLCASSLGQGGRQETQYFGPGTRLLVL.